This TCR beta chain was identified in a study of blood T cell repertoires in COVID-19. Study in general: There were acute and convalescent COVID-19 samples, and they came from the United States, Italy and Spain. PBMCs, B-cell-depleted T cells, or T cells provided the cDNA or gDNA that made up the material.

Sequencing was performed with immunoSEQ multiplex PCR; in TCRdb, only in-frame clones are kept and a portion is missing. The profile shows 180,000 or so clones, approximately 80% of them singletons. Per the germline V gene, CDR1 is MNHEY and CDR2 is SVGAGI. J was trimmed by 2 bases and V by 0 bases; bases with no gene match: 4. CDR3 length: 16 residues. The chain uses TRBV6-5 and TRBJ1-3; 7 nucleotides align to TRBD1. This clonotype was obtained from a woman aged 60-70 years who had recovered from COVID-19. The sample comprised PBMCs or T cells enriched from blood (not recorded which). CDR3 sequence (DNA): TGTGCCAGCAGTTACTCGAATCAGGGGGCTGGAAACACCATATATTTT. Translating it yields CASSYSNQGAGNTIYF.